Following are 31 T cell receptor beta chains from one sample sequenced in a study of blood T cell repertoires in COVID-19. TCRdb's table, derived via immunoSEQ multiplex PCR, lists solely in-frame clones and lacks some. The data contain about 94,000 clones, around two thirds of them singletons. The material sequenced was peripheral blood. These receptors all stem from a man in his 70s with COVID-19, enrolled during active disease.

The genes are TRBV24-1 and TRBJ2-7, with 12 nucleotides matching TRBD2. The V gene end was trimmed by 4 bases and the J gene end by 8 bases; junction bases not matched to a gene: 8. From germline, CDR1 is KGHDR and CDR2 SFDVKD. The CDR3 is 15 residues long. CDR3 region: CATSDSTSGSGKQYF. The CDR3 nucleotides read TGTGCCACCAGTGACTCGACTAGCGGGAGCGGCAAGCAGTACTTC.

The J gene is TRBJ2-3, the V gene TRBV24-1, with TRBD1 matching over 7 bases. The CDR3 totals 14 residues. Trimming removed 4 bases from V and 6 bases from J; junction bases left unmatched: 6. Looked up from germline, CDR1 is KGHDR and CDR2 is SFDVKD. CDR3 in DNA: TGTGCCACCAGTGAGTTACAGGGGCGCGATACGCAGTATTTT. This translates into CATSELQGRDTQYF.

The chain carries TRBV3-1 (or the pseudogene TRBV3-2) and TRBJ2-3, with no clear D. Germline values: CDR1 LGHDT, CDR2 YNNKEL (reference sequence). This CDR3 region has 12 residues. V shed 2 bases and J shed 4 bases, with 4 bases lying between them. The CDR3 DNA reads as TGTGCCAGCAGCCAATACTCAGATACGCAGTATTTT. Amino acids: CASSQYSDTQYF.

This sequence joins TRBV6-2 or TRBV6-3 and TRBJ1-5; maybe TRBD1 (5 bases). Germline V CDR1 and CDR2: MNHEY, SVGEGT. This CDR3 spans 16 amino acids. Trimming removed 0 bases at V and 7 bases at J, with 16 bases between. The CDR3 sequence: CASSYSSTGGTQPQHF. Written as DNA, the CDR3 is TGTGCCAGCAGTTACTCGAGCACAGGTGGTACCCAGCCCCAGCATTTT.

CDR3 residues: CASSLPGSEEKLFF. The CDR3 DNA is TGCGCCAGCAGCTTGCCGGGGTCAGAGGAAAAACTGTTTTTT. The chain has TRBV5-1 and TRBJ1-4; D is uncertain. This CDR3 region has 14 residues. Trimming removed 1 base at V and 8 bases at J, with 12 bases between. The germline V gene encodes CDR1 SGHRS and CDR2 YFSETQ.

This sequence joins TRBV29-1 and TRBJ2-3, with 12 bases identical to TRBD1. CDR3 size: 14 residues. Germline V CDR1 and CDR2: SQVTM, ANQGSEA. V lost 6 bases to trimming and J lost 5 bases; unmatched junction nucleotides: 6. The CDR3 nucleotides are TGCAGCGTGGGGACAGGGGGCCGTCTAGATACGCAGTATTTT. It specifies CSVGTGGRLDTQYF.

The genes are TRBV21-1 and TRBJ1-6; the table's D call TRBD1 went unverified against the DNA. TRBV21-1 is a pseudogene locus. This CDR3 is built from 19 residues. Here the CDR3 DNA reads TGTGCCAGCAGCAAAGCGCTCGACCGGGGGACAGATTATAATTCACCCCTCCACTTT. This encodes CASSKALDRGTDYNSPLHF.

The V and J genes are TRBV11-1 and TRBJ2-1; TRBD2 agrees at 9 bases. J was trimmed by 8 bases and V by 7 bases; bases with no gene match: 12. Germline V gene sequence: CDR1 SGHAT, CDR2 FQDESV (reference sequence). The CDR3 extends over 15 amino acids. The CDR3 DNA follows: TGTGCCAGCACCAAGAACGAAGCGGGAGGCTATGAGCAGTTCTTC. It encodes CASTKNEAGGYEQFF.

V and J are TRBV4-3 and TRBJ2-4; tentative D call: TRBD1 (5 bases). CDR3 length: 14 amino acids. Trimming took 0 bases from V and 12 from J, leaving 15 bases between them. Germline loops: CDR1 LGHNA, CDR2 YSLEER. Here the CDR3 reads CASSQETSGFSQYF. The CDR3 DNA sequence: TGCGCCAGCAGCCAAGAGACCTCAGGGTTTAGTCAGTACTTC.

The chain combines TRBV7-9 with TRBJ1-1; D perhaps matches TRBD1 (6 bases). The germline V gene has CDR1 SEHNR and CDR2 FQNEAQ (reference sequence). The CDR3 has 13 amino acids. Deletions cut 1 base from V and 6 bases from J, with 9 bases between. CDR3 sequence reads: CASSLDRAPEAFF. The CDR3, as DNA: TGTGCCAGCAGCTTAGACAGGGCCCCTGAAGCTTTCTTT.

The chain carries TRBV28 and TRBJ1-5, with D possibly TRBD1 on 6 matching bases. Germline V gene lookup returns CDR1 MDHEN and CDR2 SYDVKM. The CDR3 length is 12 residues. The CDR3 loop reads CVAQGLNQPQHF. In DNA, the CDR3 is TGTGTCGCACAGGGTCTCAATCAGCCCCAGCATTTT.

The V gene is TRBV18, the J gene TRBJ1-5; D remains ambiguous. The germline V gene has CDR1 KGHSH and CDR2 LQKENI. The CDR3 sequence is 15 residues long. Trimming took off 0 bases at V and 6 bases at J, with 12 bases between the two ends. CDR3 amino acids: CASSPPGGWSQPQHF. The CDR3 nucleotides read TGTGCCAGCTCACCACCGGGAGGGTGGAGTCAGCCCCAGCATTTT.

The chain carries TRBV7-9 and TRBJ2-1, with TRBD2 matching 12 bases. There are 15 residues in the CDR3. Trimming at V came to 8 bases and at J to 6 bases, leaving 8 bases not matched to a gene. The V gene's germline CDR1 is SEHNR and CDR2 FQNEAQ (reference sequence). The CDR3 here is CASGLLAGGGNEQFF. DNA for the CDR3: TGTGCCAGCGGACTACTAGCGGGAGGAGGCAATGAGCAGTTCTTC.

The V gene is TRBV11-1, the J gene TRBJ2-1, with 9 bases that match TRBD2. J was trimmed by 4 bases and V by 5 bases; bases with no gene match: 9. The CDR3 extends over 16 amino acids. The germline gives CDR1 SGHAT, CDR2 FQDESV (reference sequence). Here the CDR3 reads CASSPPVGLAYNEQFF. The CDR3 bases are TGTGCCAGCAGCCCCCCCGTCGGACTAGCGTACAATGAGCAGTTCTTC.

This clone appeared a single time. J is TRBJ2-7 and V is TRBV9; D not certain. This CDR3 contains 16 residues. Germline V gene data show CDR1 as SGDLS and CDR2 as YYNGEE. The V gene lost 1 base and the J gene lost 1 base, with 15 bases spanning the gap. CDR3 sequence: CASSVPLSSRSYEQYF. The CDR3 nucleotides read TGTGCCAGCAGCGTACCCCTTAGTAGCCGATCCTACGAGCAGTACTTC.

In its sample, this clone was seen a few times. J is TRBJ1-5 and V is TRBV9; 10 bases are shared with TRBD1. The CDR3 extends over 16 amino acids. Germline V gene sequence: CDR1 SGDLS, CDR2 YYNGEE. The V gene end was trimmed by 3 bases and the J gene end by 3 bases; junction bases not matched to a gene: 6. The chain's CDR3 is CASSAGTGALNQPQHF. The DNA of the CDR3 is TGTGCCAGCAGCGCCGGGACAGGGGCCCTCAATCAGCCCCAGCATTTT.

The CDR3 sequence: CASSLAKLRGTEAFF. DNA for the CDR3: TGTGCCAGCAGCTTAGCCAAGTTAAGGGGCACTGAAGCTTTCTTT. V is TRBV7-2 and J is TRBJ1-1; tentatively, D is TRBD1 (5 bases). Trimming left V 0 bases short and J 4 bases short, with 12 bases between. CDR1 SGHTA and CDR2 FQGNSA come from the germline V gene. The CDR3 covers 15 residues.

This clone occurred a few times. J is TRBJ2-7 and V is TRBV19, with D uncertain. The germline CDR1 and CDR2 sequences are LNHDA and SQIVND (reference sequence). Trimming removed 5 bases from V and 0 bases from J, with 8 bases in between. The CDR3 is made up of 13 amino acids. CDR3 nucleotide sequence: TGTGCCAGTAGTTTCCAGGTCTCCTACGAGCAGTACTTC. It specifies CASSFQVSYEQYF.

The chain has TRBV12-3 or TRBV12-4 and TRBJ2-7; D might be TRBD1 (5 bases). CDR3 length equals 12 residues. The ends were cut back, 4 bases at V and 5 bases at J, with 9 bases in the middle. Here the CDR3 DNA reads TGTGCCAGCAGTTCCAGGGTTCACGAGCAGTACTTC. Amino acids: CASSSRVHEQYF.

The sample holds a few counts of this clone. The rearrangement uses TRBV4-2 and TRBJ1-4; a weak D match, TRBD1 (5 bases). V was trimmed by 1 base and J by 7 bases, leaving 7 bases between them. The germline V gene encodes CDR1 LGHNA and CDR2 YNFKEQ. The CDR3 loop spans 13 amino acids. Written as DNA, the CDR3 is TGTGCCAGCAGCCAAGGGGGGGTTGAAAAACTGTTTTTT. This codes for CASSQGGVEKLFF.

Ten or more counts support this clone. The V call is TRBV7-2, the J call TRBJ1-1, with D perhaps matching TRBD1 (5 bases). This CDR3 contains 15 residues. The ends were cut back, 3 bases at V and 3 bases at J, with 14 bases in the middle. The V gene's germline CDR1 is SGHTA and CDR2 FQGNSA. CDR3 DNA sequence: TGTGCCAGCAGCTTTAGGGGCACATCATACACTGAAGCTTTCTTT. The encoded protein is CASSFRGTSYTEAFF.

The J gene is TRBJ1-6, the V gene TRBV5-5; maybe TRBD1 (5 bases). This CDR3 contains 14 residues. Per the germline V gene, CDR1 is SGHKS and CDR2 is YYEKEE (reference sequence). Trimming removed 2 bases at V and 9 bases at J, with 12 bases between. CDR3 amino acids: CASSFGGVPSPLHF. As DNA, the CDR3 is TGTGCCAGCAGCTTCGGGGGGGTTCCTTCACCCCTCCACTTT.

The chain carries TRBV7-9 and TRBJ1-2; D is ambiguous. The CDR3 runs to 12 residues. Germline V gives CDR1 SEHNR, CDR2 FQNEAQ (reference sequence). The V gene lost 2 bases and the J gene lost 4 bases, with 5 bases spanning the gap. This CDR3 is CASSLSLYGYTF. The CDR3 region has the DNA TGTGCCAGCAGCTTATCCCTCTATGGCTACACCTTC.

J is TRBJ2-5 and V is TRBV4-3, with unresolved D. Trimming took off 4 bases at V and 1 base at J, with 13 bases between the two ends. CDR3 size: 15 residues. Germline assignment: CDR1 LGHNA and CDR2 YSLEER. CDR3 loop: CASSPAGYLQETQYF. For the CDR3, the DNA is TGCGCCAGCAGCCCTGCCGGGTACCTCCAAGAGACCCAGTACTTC.

V gene TRBV27 combines with J gene TRBJ2-1; 9 bases are a match to TRBD1. The junction had 22 bases not matched to a gene; V was cut back by 8 bases and J by 8 bases. The CDR3 has 18 residues. The germline gives CDR1 MNHEY, CDR2 SMNVEV (reference sequence). The CDR3 protein is CASYRQGGVAGIMHEQFF. DNA of the CDR3: TGTGCCAGCTACCGACAGGGGGGGGTAGCGGGTATAATGCATGAGCAGTTCTTC.

V and J are TRBV13 and TRBJ1-6, with 10 bases aligning to TRBD1. The CDR3 sequence is 14 residues long. After removal of 6 bases from V and 9 bases from J, the junction contained 5 bases not matched to a gene. Germline-derived CDR1 and CDR2 are PRHDT and FYEKMQ (reference sequence). The CDR3 sequence is CASRRQGAGSPLHF. The CDR3 DNA sequence: TGTGCCAGCAGGCGACAGGGGGCCGGTTCACCCCTCCACTTT.

The chain couples TRBV5-5 to TRBJ2-7, with D perhaps TRBD1 (6 bases). This CDR3 region has 14 residues. The germline CDR1 and CDR2 sequences are SGHKS and YYEKEE (reference sequence). V was trimmed by 0 bases and J by 3 bases, leaving 10 bases between them. The chain's CDR3 is CASSLDPGVYEQYF. CDR3 coding DNA: TGTGCCAGCAGCTTGGATCCAGGGGTCTACGAGCAGTACTTC.

The V gene is TRBV28, the J gene TRBJ2-1; 7 positions agree with TRBD2. CDR1 MDHEN and CDR2 SYDVKM come from the germline V gene. The ends lost 8 bases at V and 0 bases at J; junction bases unmatched: 7. The CDR3 has 15 amino acids. The CDR3 sequence: CASATSASSYNEQFF. In DNA, the CDR3 is TGTGCCAGCGCCACTAGCGCGAGCTCCTACAATGAGCAGTTCTTC.

The chain combines TRBV5-1 with TRBJ2-5, with D possibly being TRBD2 (5 bases). CDR3 size: 14 residues. With 3 bases removed from V and 4 bases from J, the gap between germline ends came to 13 bases. Germline-derived CDR1 and CDR2 are SGHRS and YFSETQ. CDR3 coding DNA: TGCGCCAGCAGCTGGAGCGGCCTCGGAGAGACCCAGTACTTC. Translating it yields CASSWSGLGETQYF.

V usage is TRBV6-2 or TRBV6-3 and J usage is TRBJ2-5, with 11 bases matching TRBD2. The CDR3 runs to 17 residues. Germline trimming cut 5 bases from V and 1 base from J; bases unmatched to any gene: 9. Germline V gives CDR1 MNHEY, CDR2 SVGEGT. CDR3: CASSTRPGTSGQETQYF. CDR3 DNA sequence: TGTGCCAGCAGTACCCGTCCCGGGACTAGCGGCCAAGAGACCCAGTACTTC.

V and J are TRBV3-1 (or the pseudogene TRBV3-2) and TRBJ1-2; possible D gene TRBD1, 6 bases. The CDR3 runs 17 residues. CDR1 LGHDT and CDR2 YNNKEL come from the germline V gene (reference sequence). Trimming removed 1 base from V and 8 bases from J, with 23 bases in between. The CDR3 is CASSQGISRNRVGGYTF. The CDR3 DNA reads as TGTGCCAGCAGCCAAGGAATCTCAAGAAACAGGGTGGGGGGCTACACCTTC.